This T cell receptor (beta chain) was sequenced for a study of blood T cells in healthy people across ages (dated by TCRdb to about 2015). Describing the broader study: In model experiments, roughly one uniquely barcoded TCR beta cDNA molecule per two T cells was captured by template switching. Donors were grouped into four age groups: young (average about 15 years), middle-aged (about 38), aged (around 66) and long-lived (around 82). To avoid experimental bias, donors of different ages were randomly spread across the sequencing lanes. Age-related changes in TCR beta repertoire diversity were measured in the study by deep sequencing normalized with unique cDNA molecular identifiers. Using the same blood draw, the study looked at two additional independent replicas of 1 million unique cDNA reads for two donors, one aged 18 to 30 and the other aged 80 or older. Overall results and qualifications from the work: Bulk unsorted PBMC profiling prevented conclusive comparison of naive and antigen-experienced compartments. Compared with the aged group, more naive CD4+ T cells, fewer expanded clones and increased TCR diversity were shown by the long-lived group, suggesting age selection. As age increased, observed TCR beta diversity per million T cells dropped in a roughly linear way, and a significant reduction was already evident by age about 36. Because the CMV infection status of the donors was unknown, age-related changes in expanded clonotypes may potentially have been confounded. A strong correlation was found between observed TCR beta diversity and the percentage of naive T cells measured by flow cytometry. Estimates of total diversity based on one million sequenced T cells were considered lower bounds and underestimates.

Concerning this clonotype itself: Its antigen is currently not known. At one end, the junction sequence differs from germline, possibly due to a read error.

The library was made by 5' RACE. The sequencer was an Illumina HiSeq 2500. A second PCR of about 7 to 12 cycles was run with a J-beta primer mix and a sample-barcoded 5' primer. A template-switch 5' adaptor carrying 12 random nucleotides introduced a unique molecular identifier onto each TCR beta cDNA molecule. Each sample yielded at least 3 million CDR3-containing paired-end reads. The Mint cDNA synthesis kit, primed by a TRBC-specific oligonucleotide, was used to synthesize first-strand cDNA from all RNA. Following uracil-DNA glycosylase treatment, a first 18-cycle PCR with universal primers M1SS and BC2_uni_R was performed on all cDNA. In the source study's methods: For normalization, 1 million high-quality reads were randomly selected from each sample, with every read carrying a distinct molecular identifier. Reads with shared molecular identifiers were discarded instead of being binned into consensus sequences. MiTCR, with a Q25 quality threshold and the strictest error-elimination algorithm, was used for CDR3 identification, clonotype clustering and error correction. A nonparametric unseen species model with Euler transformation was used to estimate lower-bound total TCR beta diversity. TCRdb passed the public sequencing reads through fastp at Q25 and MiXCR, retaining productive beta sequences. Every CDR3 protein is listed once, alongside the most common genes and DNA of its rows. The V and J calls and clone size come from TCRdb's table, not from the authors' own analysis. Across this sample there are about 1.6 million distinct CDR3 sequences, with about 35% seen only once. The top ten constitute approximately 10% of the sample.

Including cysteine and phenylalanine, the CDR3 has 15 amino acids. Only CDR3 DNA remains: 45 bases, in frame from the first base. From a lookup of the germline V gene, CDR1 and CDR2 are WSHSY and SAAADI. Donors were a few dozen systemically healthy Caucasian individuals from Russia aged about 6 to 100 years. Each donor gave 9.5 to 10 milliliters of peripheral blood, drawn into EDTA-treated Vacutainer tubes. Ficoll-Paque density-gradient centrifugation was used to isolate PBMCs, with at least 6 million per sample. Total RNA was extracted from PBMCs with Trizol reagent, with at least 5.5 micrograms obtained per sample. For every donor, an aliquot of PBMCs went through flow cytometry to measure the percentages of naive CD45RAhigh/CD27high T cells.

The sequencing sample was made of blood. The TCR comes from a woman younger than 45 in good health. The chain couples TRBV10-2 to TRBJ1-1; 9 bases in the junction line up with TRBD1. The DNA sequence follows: TGCGCCAGCAGTGAGTCACAGGGGGCGCTTACTGGAGCTTTCTTT. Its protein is CASSESQGALTGAFF.